The rows below give T cell receptor beta chains drawn from one sample of a study of identical twins. TCRdb redid the calling of the 5' RACE reads with MiXCR, one entry per CDR3 protein. This sample yields 500,000 to 700,000 distinct CDR3 sequences, of which roughly 6.6% are seen a single time; roughly 1.5% belongs to the top ten. This sample was also put to use in a study of yellow fever vaccine responses in identical twins.

Material: PBMCs. These receptors all come from a woman younger than 35 in good health. The CDR3 runs from the conserved cysteine through the conserved F or W. The D gene is left open where the match is weak. Size values are once, few and many counts, or a class for expanded clones, and some rows have none.

14	many	TRBJ1-2	TRBD1	TRBV2	CASSRRQGNYGYTF	TGTGCCAGCAGTCGACGACAGGGGAACTATGGCTACACCTTC
13	many	TRBJ1-2	-	TRBV3-1	CASSQRVKEGYTF	TGTGCCAGCAGCCAAAGGGTGAAGGAGGGCTACACCTTC
14	few	TRBJ2-7	TRBD2	TRBV6-1	CASMGPSGSYEQYF	TGTGCCAGCATGGGTCCTAGCGGGAGTTACGAGCAGTACTTC
15	few	TRBJ2-1	TRBD2	TRBV20-1	CSAIRLAGGSNEQFF	TGCAGTGCTATCAGACTAGCGGGAGGCAGCAATGAGCAGTTCTTC
14	few	TRBJ2-7	TRBD1	TRBV12-3/TRBV12-4	CASSPSLQGARQYF	TGTGCCAGCAGCCCCTCTCTTCAGGGGGCTCGGCAGTACTTC
13	few	TRBJ2-2	-	TRBV2	CANEAGTTGELFF	TGTGCCAACGAAGCGGGTACCACCGGGGAGCTGTTTTTT
17	-	TRBJ2-1	TRBD1	TRBV7-7	CASSKMDRESPFNEQFF	TGTGCCAGCAGCAAAATGGACAGGGAGAGCCCCTTTAATGAGCAGTTCTTC
17	many	TRBJ1-2	TRBD1	TRBV11-2	CASSFSGGGYMDYGYTF	TGTGCCAGCAGCTTCTCAGGGGGCGGTTACATGGACTATGGCTACACCTTC
16	few	TRBJ2-3	-	TRBV5-5	CASSPRVTGSTDTQYF	TGTGCCAGCAGCCCGAGAGTCACGGGAAGCACAGATACGCAGTATTTT
15	many	TRBJ1-1	TRBD1	TRBV29-1	CSVGGTGAMGTEAFF	TGCAGCGTTGGCGGGACAGGGGCGATGGGCACTGAAGCTTTCTTT
15	many	TRBJ2-1	-	TRBV7-2	CASSSTGTAYNEQFF	TGTGCCAGCAGCAGCACCGGGACGGCCTACAATGAGCAGTTCTTC
16	-	TRBJ2-1	-	TRBV24-1	CATSDLAGHTVGEQFF	TGTGCCACCAGTGATCTGGCGGGACATACCGTCGGTGAGCAGTTCTTC
13	many	TRBJ1-6	-	TRBV12-3/TRBV12-4	CASSLRGWSPLHF	TGTGCCAGCAGTTTAAGGGGCTGGTCACCCCTCCACTTT
14	many	TRBJ1-5	-	TRBV12-3/TRBV12-4	CASSFWGSNQPQHF	TGTGCCAGCAGTTTTTGGGGGAGCAATCAGCCCCAGCATTTT
15	-	TRBJ1-3	-	TRBV12-3/TRBV12-4	CASSFTDFSGNTIYF	TGTGCCAGCAGTTTTACGGATTTCTCTGGAAACACCATATATTTT
14	few	TRBJ2-1	-	TRBV6-5	CASSLAQGGNEQFF	TGTGCCAGCAGTTTAGCACAGGGCGGCAATGAGCAGTTCTTC
18	-	TRBJ2-3	TRBD2	TRBV3-1	CASSQDSGISGRTDTQYF	TGTGCCAGCAGCCAGGATTCTGGTATTAGCGGGCGCACAGATACGCAGTATTTT
14	-	TRBJ2-2	-	TRBV20-1	CSARGGTNTGELFF	TGCAGTGCGCGAGGGGGAACGAACACCGGGGAGCTGTTTTTT
13	few	TRBJ2-1	-	TRBV20-1	CSARVINYNEQFF	TGCAGTGCTAGAGTTATAAACTACAATGAGCAGTTCTTC
15	many	TRBJ2-7	TRBD1	TRBV6-5	CASSYSGTGGFEQYF	TGTGCCAGCAGTTACTCTGGGACAGGGGGTTTCGAGCAGTACTTC
15	many	TRBJ1-2	-	TRBV28	CASLRGQIVSRGYTF	TGTGCCTCCCTTCGTGGGCAGATCGTTTCCCGTGGCTACACCTTC
12	few	TRBJ2-1	-	TRBV5-1	CASSSGQLDLTF	TGCGCCAGCAGCTCAGGACAGCTGGACCTCACCTTC
14	many	TRBJ2-7	TRBD2	TRBV12-3/TRBV12-4	CASSLTSGSFEQYF	TGTGCCAGCAGTTTAACTAGCGGGAGCTTCGAGCAGTACTTC
17	few	TRBJ2-3	-	TRBV5-1	CASSLWMWRVTTDTQYF	TGCGCCAGCAGCTTGTGGATGTGGCGGGTGACGACAGATACGCAGTATTTT
14	-	TRBJ2-4	-	TRBV9	CASRGEGGKNIQYF	TGTGCCAGCAGAGGCGAGGGTGGGAAAAACATTCAGTACTTC
14	-	TRBJ2-1	-	TRBV20-1	CSAIPLGTINEQFF	TGCAGTGCTATCCCTCTAGGGACCATCAATGAGCAGTTCTTC
14	-	TRBJ1-6	TRBD1	TRBV27	CASKKQGGESPLHF	TGTGCCAGTAAGAAACAGGGGGGAGAGTCACCCCTCCACTTT
15	-	TRBJ2-1	TRBD1	TRBV4-1	CASSHPDRVDNEQFF	TGCGCCAGCAGCCATCCGGACAGGGTGGACAATGAGCAGTTCTTC
11	-	TRBJ1-6	-	TRBV11-2	CASVRYSPLHF	TGTGCCAGCGTCAGGTATTCACCCCTCCACTTT
13	few	TRBJ2-1	-	TRBV20-1	CSAADGSYNEQFF	TGCAGTGCTGCCGACGGGAGCTACAATGAGCAGTTCTTC
13	many	TRBJ1-1	-	TRBV10-3	CASKQGPNTEAFF	TGTGCCAGCAAACAGGGACCGAACACTGAAGCTTTCTTT
15	many	TRBJ2-3	TRBD1	TRBV5-1	CASRRTSTGGDTQYF	TGCGCCAGCAGACGGACGTCCACAGGGGGGGATACGCAGTATTTT
13	many	TRBJ2-1	-	TRBV18	CASSPTSGNEQFF	TGTGCCAGCTCACCAACATCAGGTAATGAGCAGTTCTTC
14	few	TRBJ2-2	-	TRBV24-1	CATSAPGDTGELFF	TGTGCCACCAGTGCCCCAGGGGACACCGGGGAGCTGTTTTTT
15	few	TRBJ2-1	-	TRBV20-1	CSARDRGSPYNEQFF	TGCAGTGCTAGAGATAGGGGATCCCCCTACAATGAGCAGTTCTTC
15	many	TRBJ2-2	-	TRBV4-1	CASSQEGGGLGELFF	TGCGCCAGCAGCCAAGAAGGCGGTGGGCTGGGGGAGCTGTTTTTT
18	many	TRBJ2-3	TRBD2	TRBV28	CASSLSATSGGYTDTQYF	TGTGCCAGCAGTTTATCGGCGACTAGCGGGGGGTACACAGATACGCAGTATTTT
14	-	TRBJ1-6	-	TRBV12-3/TRBV12-4	CASRWGIGESPLHF	TGTGCCAGCAGGTGGGGGATTGGAGAGTCACCCCTCCACTTT
16	many	TRBJ1-5	-	TRBV9	CASSGPQGLGGQPQHF	TGTGCCAGCAGCGGACCCCAGGGGTTGGGGGGGCAGCCCCAGCATTTT
14	many	TRBJ2-5	-	TRBV12-3/TRBV12-4	CASSLTPPKETQYF	TGTGCCAGCAGTTTAACCCCCCCGAAAGAGACCCAGTACTTC
15	many	TRBJ2-1	-	TRBV12-3/TRBV12-4	CASSPRTSTYNEQFF	TGTGCCAGCAGTCCGAGGACGAGCACCTACAATGAGCAGTTCTTC
15	many	TRBJ2-7	TRBD1	TRBV7-9	CASSFQSGQGDEQYF	TGTGCCAGCAGCTTTCAGTCGGGACAGGGGGACGAGCAGTACTTC
15	many	TRBJ1-2	-	TRBV2	CASSDPPTVNYGYTF	TGTGCCAGCAGTGACCCTCCGACAGTCAACTATGGCTACACCTTC
16	-	TRBJ2-2	TRBD1	TRBV3-1	CASSPTGQTNTGELFF	TGTGCCAGCAGCCCAACGGGACAGACGAACACCGGGGAGCTGTTTTTT
12	few	TRBJ2-7	-	TRBV10-3	CAISDTPGEQYF	TGTGCCATCAGTGATACCCCGGGGGAGCAGTACTTC
13	-	TRBJ2-1	TRBD2	TRBV29-1	CSVARTSSAEQFF	TGCAGCGTTGCCAGGACTAGTAGCGCGGAGCAGTTCTTC
15	-	TRBJ1-5	TRBD1	TRBV20-1	CSANRPTGGVQPQHF	TGCAGTGCTAACCGGCCTACAGGGGGAGTTCAGCCCCAGCATTTT
15	-	TRBJ2-2	-	TRBV9	CASSVGGSDTGELFF	TGTGCCAGCAGCGTAGGGGGGTCGGACACCGGGGAGCTGTTTTTT
13	many	TRBJ1-1	-	TRBV10-3	CAIISERNTEAFF	TGTGCCATCATATCCGAACGGAACACTGAAGCTTTCTTT
15	few	TRBJ2-7	-	TRBV7-2	CASSLRLLGNYEQYF	TGTGCCAGCAGCTTAAGGCTGCTGGGGAACTACGAGCAGTACTTC
17	-	TRBJ1-2	TRBD1	TRBV13	CASSLGTGRSANYGYTF	TGTGCCAGCAGCCTGGGGACAGGGAGGTCGGCTAACTATGGCTACACCTTC
16	-	TRBJ2-7	TRBD2	TRBV5-5	CASSASLGGTSWEQYF	TGTGCCAGCAGCGCAAGCTTGGGGGGGACGAGCTGGGAGCAGTACTTC
15	many	TRBJ1-2	TRBD1	TRBV12-3/TRBV12-4	CASSPETGMSYGYTF	TGTGCCAGCAGCCCGGAGACAGGGATGAGCTATGGCTACACCTTC
14	few	TRBJ2-1	-	TRBV25-1	CASSARPGGDEQFF	TGTGCCAGCAGTGCCCGTCCGGGGGGCGATGAGCAGTTCTTC
13	few	TRBJ1-5	TRBD1	TRBV28	CASRGTGAQPQHF	TGTGCCAGCAGGGGGACAGGGGCCCAGCCCCAGCATTTT
15	-	TRBJ1-1	-	TRBV3-1	CASSLGGLQNTEAFF	TGTGCCAGCAGCTTAGGGGGACTTCAGAACACTGAAGCTTTCTTT
15	-	TRBJ1-6	TRBD1	TRBV5-6	CASSLGDRDNSPLHF	TGTGCCAGCAGCTTGGGCGACAGGGATAATTCACCCCTCCACTTT
13	few	TRBJ2-5	-	TRBV4-1	CASSQSDGRPQYF	TGCGCCAGCAGCCAGTCTGACGGACGTCCCCAGTACTTC
15	few	TRBJ1-2	-	TRBV5-1	CASSRKQGDHYGYTF	TGCGCCAGCAGCCGGAAACAGGGTGATCACTATGGCTACACCTTC
14	many	TRBJ2-1	TRBD2	TRBV29-1	CSVEISLAGAEQFF	TGCAGCGTTGAAATTTCTCTAGCGGGGGCGGAGCAGTTCTTC